The 17 T cell receptor beta chains in this list originate from one sample, sequenced in a study of technical replicates of blood from a handful of donors. Libraries were prepared by immunoSEQ multiplex PCR; TCRdb keeps only in-frame clonotypes and omits some of them. The sample lists 13,000 to 15,000 clones, about 85% occurring once. Sequencing input: PBMCs. The receptors come from a human donor in good health.

The chain carries TRBV12-5 and TRBJ1-1, with 10 bases fitting TRBD1. The V segment lost 1 base and the J segment 5 bases; nucleotides outside the gene matches: 7. This CDR3 comprises 16 residues. The germline gives CDR1 LGHNT, CDR2 FRNRAP. This CDR3 is CASGLDGTGAGTEAFF. The CDR3 bases are TGTGCTAGTGGTTTGGACGGGACAGGGGCAGGGACTGAAGCTTTCTTT.

This clone was observed once. The chain uses TRBV5-6 and TRBJ1-1; D is ambiguous. This CDR3 has 11 residues. Trimming cost V 0 bases and J 7 bases, with 4 bases left between them. Germline lookup yields CDR1 SGHDT and CDR2 YYEEEE. The CDR3: CASSLEYEAFF. In DNA, the CDR3 is TGTGCCAGCAGCTTGGAATATGAAGCTTTCTTT.

CDR3 DNA sequence: TGCGCCAGCAGCTTGGCACAGGGTACGCTTTTAGAAAGCACCTTC. Its protein product is CASSLAQGTLLESTF. The chain couples TRBV5-1 to TRBJ1-2; D might be TRBD1 (6 bases). Per germline, CDR1 SGHRS and CDR2 YFSETQ. This CDR3 comprises 15 residues. Trimming stripped 0 bases from V and 13 bases from J, with 22 bases between.

This clone showed up just once. The V and J genes are TRBV5-1 and TRBJ1-5; D might be TRBD1 (6 bases). The CDR3 sequence is 13 residues long. Looked up from germline, CDR1 is SGHRS and CDR2 is YFSETQ. V lost 5 bases and J lost 9, with 15 bases in between. The CDR3 nucleotides read TGCGCCAGCAGACCGACAGGCCAAGGGCCCCAGCATTTT. Translation gives CASRPTGQGPQHF.

This clone occurred a few times. The rearrangement joins TRBV10-2 to TRBJ1-5; D may be TRBD1 (5 bases). The CDR3 sequence is 15 residues long. V lost 4 bases and J 3 bases, leaving 13 bases between the germline ends. Germline V gives CDR1 WSHSY, CDR2 SAAADI. The CDR3 bases are TGCGCCAGCAGTGGGGTAGGACAAAACAATCAGCCCCAGCATTTT. It codes for CASSGVGQNNQPQHF.

V usage is TRBV6-1 and J usage is TRBJ2-7, with D possibly being TRBD2 (6 bases). Germline CDR1 and CDR2: MNHNS and SASEGT. V lost 2 bases and J 5 bases, leaving 16 bases between the germline ends. This CDR3 region has 15 residues. The CDR3 DNA is TGTGCCAGCAGTGAATTAGCGGCACGAGGGGACGAGCAGTACTTC. Translated: CASSELAARGDEQYF.

The CDR3 reads CASSDSSSDEAFF. The DNA for the CDR3 is TGTGCCAGCAGTGACAGCTCGAGCGATGAAGCTTTCTTT. The gene calls are TRBV2 and TRBJ1-1; unclear D gene. This CDR3 has 13 amino acids. Germline V gives CDR1 SNHLY, CDR2 FYNNEI. The V and J ends lost 3 bases and 7 bases respectively, with 12 bases between them.

CDR3 region: CASSTDRGFNQPQHF. CDR3 nucleotide sequence: TGTGCCAGTAGTACGGACAGGGGTTTCAATCAGCCCCAGCATTTT. J is TRBJ1-5 and V is TRBV19; 9 bases are a match to TRBD1. V was pared by 4 bases and J by 3 bases, with 4 bases of the junction left unmatched. There are 15 residues in the CDR3. The germline V gene encodes CDR1 LNHDA and CDR2 SQIVND (reference sequence).

The chain employs TRBV29-1 and TRBJ2-5; 11 bases agree with TRBD1. This CDR3 contains 14 residues. J lost 7 bases, V lost 3 bases, and 7 bases had no gene match. The V gene's germline CDR1 is SQVTM and CDR2 ANQGSEA. The chain's CDR3 is CSVEDRGRVGTQYF. CDR3 in DNA: TGCAGCGTTGAGGACAGGGGGCGAGTCGGGACCCAGTACTTC.

This sequence joins TRBV27 and TRBJ2-6; D might be TRBD2 (5 bases). The V end lost 8 bases, the J end lost 0 bases, and 11 bases lay between the germline ends. The CDR3 runs 15 residues. Per germline, CDR1 MNHEY and CDR2 SMNVEV (reference sequence). The CDR3 loop is CASSRGSSGANVLTF. In DNA form, the CDR3 reads TGTGCCAGCTCCAGAGGGAGCTCTGGGGCCAACGTCCTGACTTTC.

The chain employs TRBV6-1 and TRBJ1-2; 7 bases align to TRBD1. Losses at the gene ends were 4 bases for V and 4 bases for J; bases not matched to a gene: 6. The CDR3 is 14 amino acids. The germline gives CDR1 MNHNS, CDR2 SASEGT. CDR3 sequence reads: CASSVTGSGYGYTF. The CDR3 DNA reads as TGTGCCAGCAGTGTGACAGGGAGCGGCTATGGCTACACCTTC.

J is TRBJ2-7 and V is TRBV6-4, with 14 bases identical to TRBD2. CDR1 MRHNA and CDR2 SNTAGT come from the germline V gene. The CDR3 is 14 amino acids. V lost 2 bases to trimming and J lost 6 bases; unmatched junction nucleotides: 0. The CDR3 DNA sequence: TGTGCCAGCAGTGACGGGACTAGCGGGAGCGAGCAGTACTTC. Amino acid sequence: CASSDGTSGSEQYF.

The rearrangement links TRBV27 to TRBJ2-6, with 7 bases lining up with TRBD1. Germline V gene lookup returns CDR1 MNHEY and CDR2 SMNVEV (reference sequence). This CDR3 contains 18 residues. The trim removed 0 bases at V and 0 bases at J, leaving 5 bases unmatched. CDR3 DNA sequence: TGTGCCAGCAGTTTATCGGGACAGTTTGGCTCTGGGGCCAACGTCCTGACTTTC. Amino acids: CASSLSGQFGSGANVLTF.

Here the CDR3 DNA reads TGTGCCATCAGTGAGTCGTTTGGGCAGGGGGCAGGGGGGACCTACAATGAGCAGTTCTTC. Its translation is CAISESFGQGAGGTYNEQFF. The rearrangement joins TRBV10-3 to TRBJ2-1; 8 nucleotides match TRBD1. This CDR3 region has 20 residues. The V and J ends lost 0 bases and 2 bases, in that order; junction bases with no gene match: 15. The germline V gene encodes CDR1 ENHRY and CDR2 SYGVKD.

The V call is TRBV4-2, the J call TRBJ2-7; D may be TRBD1 (6 bases). Germline CDR1 reads LGHNA; CDR2 reads YNFKEQ. This CDR3 comprises 16 residues. Trimming shortened V by 0 bases and J by 2 bases, and 14 bases separated the two germline ends. The chain's CDR3 is CASSQDPQGYPYEQYF. The CDR3 nucleotides read TGTGCCAGCAGCCAAGATCCTCAGGGGTACCCCTACGAGCAGTACTTC.

The count of this clone is one. This chain links TRBV14 with TRBJ2-2; D is ambiguous. Trimming removed 2 bases at V and 5 bases at J, with 6 bases between. CDR1 and CDR2 from the germline V gene are SGHDN and FVKESK. The CDR3 runs to 13 residues. CDR3 protein: CASSQQETGELFF. In nucleotides, the CDR3 is TGTGCCAGCAGCCAACAGGAAACCGGGGAGCTGTTTTTT.

V usage is TRBV28 and J usage is TRBJ2-7; possibly TRBD1 for D (6 bases). Germline CDR1 MDHEN, CDR2 SYDVKM. The CDR3 runs 12 residues. V was clipped by 10 bases and J by 1 base, with 11 bases between them. The CDR3 coding sequence is TGTGCCACTGCAGGGGATTCCTACGAGCAGTACTTC. Translation: CATAGDSYEQYF.